This is a list of T cell receptor beta chains from one sample in a study of T cells in localized non-small cell lung cancer. Repertoires were generated with immunoSEQ multiplex PCR, while TCRdb's copy carries only in-frame clones and drops some. The top ten hold roughly 20% of the sample, which has fewer than 3,000 clones, less than 30% seen once. The source material was lung tumor tissue, sampled before any cancer treatment. The source is a male donor older than 55 with stage II squamous cell lung carcinoma. Each CDR3 is given with its conserved first and last residue. The D gene is left open where the match is weak. Clone size is stated in some rows and not others, as once, few, many or a class when expanded.

-	TRBJ2-5	-	TRBV29-1	TGCAGCGTTCTAATTAGCGGTCAAGAGACCCAGTACTTC	CSVLISGQETQYF
-	TRBJ1-5	-	TRBV6-4	TGTGCCAGCAGTGAAATGGATATCGTCAATCAGCCCCAGCATTTT	CASSEMDIVNQPQHF
few	TRBJ1-2	-	TRBV15	TGTGCCACCAGCAGAGCTCCGGCAGGGGACTATGGCTACACCTTC	CATSRAPAGDYGYTF
-	TRBJ1-1	-	TRBV19	TGTGCCAGTAGCCCTGGGTACCGGAACACTGAAGCTTTCTTT	CASSPGYRNTEAFF
-	TRBJ1-4	-	TRBV29-1	TGCAGCGTTGAAGCAGGGACTAATGAAAAACTGTTTTTT	CSVEAGTNEKLFF
-	TRBJ1-5	-	TRBV11-3	TGTGCCAGCAGCTTAGACCTTCGTGGCAATCAGCCCCAGCATTTT	CASSLDLRGNQPQHF
-	TRBJ2-7	-	TRBV28	TGTGCCAGCTCCCAAGGGCAGAGAGGGATTTTGGAGCAGTACTTC	CASSQGQRGILEQYF
-	TRBJ2-2	-	TRBV28	TGTGCCAGCAGCTCTAGCAGTCTCACCGGGGAGCTGTTTTTT	CASSSSSLTGELFF
-	TRBJ1-5	-	TRBV10-2	TGCGCCAGCAGTGAGAGTAATCAGCCCCAGCATTTT	CASSESNQPQHF
few	TRBJ2-7	-	TRBV19	TGTGCCAGTAGCCCGTGGGGCAGCTCCTACGAGCAGTACTTC	CASSPWGSSYEQYF
medium-sized	TRBJ1-2	-	TRBV6-8	TGTGCCAGCACTCGACCCTCCGAAGCTAACTATGGCTACACCTTC	CASTRPSEANYGYTF
-	TRBJ1-2	TRBD1	TRBV2	TGTGCCAGCAGTTCCGGGACAGCTTTATGGGGCTACACCTTC	CASSSGTALWGYTF
few	TRBJ2-7	TRBD2	TRBV6-1	TGTGCCAGCAGTGAAGGCGGGACTAGCCTCTACGAGCAGTACTTC	CASSEGGTSLYEQYF
few	TRBJ2-2	-	TRBV11-3	TGTGCCAGCAGCTTAACGGCGAACACCGGGGAGCTGTTTTTT	CASSLTANTGELFF
-	TRBJ2-3	-	TRBV11-3	TGTGCCAGCAGCTCAACAGGGAGGGGCACAGATACGCAGTATTTT	CASSSTGRGTDTQYF
-	TRBJ1-1	-	TRBV16	TGTGCCAGCAGCCAATCAGGGGGCACTGAAGCTTTCTTT	CASSQSGGTEAFF
-	TRBJ2-7	-	TRBV14	TGTGCCAGCAGCGCAGCTCCCTACGAGCAGTACTTC	CASSAAPYEQYF
-	TRBJ2-4	-	TRBV28	TGTGCCAGCAGTTATCTATCCCGCATAAGCATTCAGTACTTC	CASSYLSRISIQYF
once	TRBJ2-1	TRBD2	TRBV29-1	TGCAGCGTGAGGGGACTAGCGGGGATTAATGAGCAGTTCTTC	CSVRGLAGINEQFF
medium-sized	TRBJ2-1	TRBD2	TRBV6-8	TGTGCCATCAGTGGGAAATCGCGGGGGGGCTCGGTCAATGAGCAGTTCTTC	CAISGKSRGGSVNEQFF
-	TRBJ1-1	-	TRBV7-2	TGTGCCAGCAGCTTAGGCGCGGGAACTGAAGCTTTCTTT	CASSLGAGTEAFF
-	TRBJ1-6	TRBD1	TRBV7-6	TGTGCCAGCAGCTCACAGGGGTGGGATTCACCCCTCCACTTT	CASSSQGWDSPLHF
-	TRBJ1-1	-	TRBV19	TGTGCCAGTAGTATTGTTGGGGGGACTGAAGCTTTCTTT	CASSIVGGTEAFF
medium-sized	TRBJ1-5	-	TRBV28	TGTGCCAGCAGGGAGGGTATAGTTTATCAGCCCCAGCATTTT	CASREGIVYQPQHF
few	TRBJ2-7	-	TRBV19	TGTGCCAGTAGCCTACACTGGTCAGTTAACTACGAGCAGTACTTC	CASSLHWSVNYEQYF
medium-sized	TRBJ2-6	TRBD1	TRBV19	TGTGCCAGTAGTCTCCGGACAGGGAGCCCTGGGGCCAACGTCCTGACTTTC	CASSLRTGSPGANVLTF
-	TRBJ2-7	TRBD2	TRBV18	TGTGCCAGCTCAGCGGGGGAGTACGAGCAGTACTTC	CASSAGEYEQYF
medium-sized	TRBJ2-1	TRBD1	TRBV9	TGTGCCAGCAGCGCCACAGGGGGCGGTGAGCAGTTCTTC	CASSATGGGEQFF
-	TRBJ2-1	TRBD1	TRBV11-3	TGTGCCAGCAGCCCCCTCGGTACAGGGGGGAACAATGAGCAGTTCTTC	CASSPLGTGGNNEQFF
few	TRBJ2-3	-	TRBV9	TGTGCCAGCAGTGTAGTATCAGATACGCAGTATTTT	CASSVVSDTQYF
few	TRBJ1-4	TRBD1	TRBV11-3	TGTGCCAGCAGCTTATCGTACGTCCGGGACAGGAATGAAAAACTGTTTTTT	CASSLSYVRDRNEKLFF
medium-sized	TRBJ1-5	-	TRBV30	TGTGCCTGGAGTGGGGGGGGCAATCAGCCCCAGCATTTT	CAWSGGGNQPQHF
-	TRBJ1-2	-	TRBV29-1	TGCAGCGTTGAGGACACCTTCTATGGCTACACCTTC	CSVEDTFYGYTF
few	TRBJ1-1	-	TRBV19	TGTGCCAGTAGTATCCCAGGGCCCACTGAAGCTTTCTTT	CASSIPGPTEAFF
few	TRBJ1-1	-	TRBV6-8	TGTGCCAGCAGTGACGAGGCCGGGACTGAAGCTTTCTTT	CASSDEAGTEAFF
-	TRBJ1-2	-	TRBV6-7	TGTGCCAGCAGTACGAAGGGTGGCTACACCTTC	CASSTKGGYTF
few	TRBJ1-3	-	TRBV6-8	TGTGCCAGCACTCTGGGGGGTGGGGCGGCTGGAAACACCATATATTTT	CASTLGGGAAGNTIYF
medium-sized	TRBJ2-7	-	TRBV28	TGTGCCAGCAGTTTATTATCCGGAGGGACTAGGACAGGGTACGAGCAGTACTTC	CASSLLSGGTRTGYEQYF
-	TRBJ1-2	-	TRBV30	TGTGCCTGGCAGGGGACTAACTATGGCTACACCTTC	CAWQGTNYGYTF
few	TRBJ2-6	TRBD1	TRBV27	TGTGCCAGCAGTTTCAGGGGGCAGGGGGCTGGTGGGGCCAACGTCCTGACTTTC	CASSFRGQGAGGANVLTF
once	TRBJ2-7	-	TRBV5-1	TGCGCCAGCAGCTTGGAGTCGGGGGCGCTGGGGGAGCAGTACTTC	CASSLESGALGEQYF
few	TRBJ1-1	-	TRBV29-1	TGCAGCGTCTATGGGACGGTGAACACTGAAGCTTTCTTT	CSVYGTVNTEAFF
medium-sized	TRBJ1-2	-	TRBV11-3	TGTGCCAGCAGCTTGGTAGTGGTATTTGGTGTCTACACCTTC	CASSLVVVFGVYTF
few	TRBJ2-7	-	TRBV6-8	TGTGCCAGCAGTTACAAAGGGGGACTCTACGAGCAGTACTTC	CASSYKGGLYEQYF
few	TRBJ2-7	TRBD1	TRBV28	TGTGCCAGCAGCGAAGGGGGCCCAAACTACGAGCAGTACTTC	CASSEGGPNYEQYF
few	TRBJ1-1	-	TRBV11-3	TGTGCCAGCAGCTTGGTCGGGGTTGCCGGCGGCACTGAAGCTTTCTTT	CASSLVGVAGGTEAFF
few	TRBJ1-5	-	TRBV19	TGTGCCAGTAGTATCCCCCTATCCGATCAGCCCCAGCATTTT	CASSIPLSDQPQHF
-	TRBJ2-7	-	TRBV7-8	TGTGCCAGCAGCTTAGGGCCCCCCCCCAACTACGAGCAGTACTTC	CASSLGPPPNYEQYF
once	TRBJ2-1	TRBD2	TRBV19	TGTGCCAGTAGTAGGGAGGGTAGCTCCTACAATGAGCAGTTCTTC	CASSREGSSYNEQFF
-	TRBJ1-4	-	TRBV5-1	TGCGCCAGCAGCTTAGGGGGGTCTAATGAAAAACTGTTTTTT	CASSLGGSNEKLFF